A selection of T cell receptor beta chains follows, all from one sample in a study of STAT5B mutations in CD4+ large granular lymphocyte leukemia. Assay used: immunoSEQ multiplex PCR; TCRdb lists only in-frame clones, some missing. Counted here are about 24,000 clones, around 72% occurring once; the ten biggest clones make up around 0.65%. Material: CD4+ T cells from blood buffy coats. The source is a human donor in good health. Both conserved end residues are part of each CDR3. The order of the fields is CDR3 DNA, CDR3 protein, V gene, D gene, clone size, J gene. The D gene is left open where the match is weak. Expanded clones get a size class; other rows say once, few or many, or leave the size out.

TGTGCCAGCAGCCCTCTTTTAGCGGGGGGGTCCACAGATACGCAGTATTTT	CASSPLLAGGSTDTQYF	TRBV7-6	TRBD2	NA	TRBJ2-3
TGTGCCAGCTCACTGCAGGACACAGATACGCAGTATTTT	CASSLQDTDTQYF	TRBV18	NA	NA	TRBJ2-3
TGTGCCAGCAGTGAGCCACGCTCTGGAAACACCATATATTTT	CASSEPRSGNTIYF	TRBV2	NA	NA	TRBJ1-3
TGTGCCAGCAGCTTGCAGGGGAGGAACACTGAAGCTTTCTTT	CASSLQGRNTEAFF	TRBV5-5	NA	NA	TRBJ1-1
TGTGCCAGCAGCCCGACAGGGATGGGAAACACCATATATTTT	CASSPTGMGNTIYF	TRBV11-3	TRBD1	NA	TRBJ1-3
TGTGCCAGCAGCCCGTGGCAGAGCTATAGCAATCAGCCCCAGCATTTT	CASSPWQSYSNQPQHF	TRBV5-5	NA	NA	TRBJ1-5
TGTGCCAGCAGCCAATCTTCTCGGACAGGGTTTTTCTACAATGAGCAGTTCTTC	CASSQSSRTGFFYNEQFF	TRBV14	TRBD1	NA	TRBJ2-1
TGTGCCAGCAGCGTAGATCAAGGGGGCAAAAACATTCAGTACTTC	CASSVDQGGKNIQYF	TRBV9	NA	NA	TRBJ2-4
TGTGCCAGCAGCTTAGGACAGGGGACGGTTACCTATAATTCACCCCTCCACTTT	CASSLGQGTVTYNSPLHF	TRBV5-4	TRBD1	NA	TRBJ1-6
TGTGCCAGCAGCCAAGGGGACATTAACTATGGCTACACCTTC	CASSQGDINYGYTF	TRBV4-2	NA	NA	TRBJ1-2
TGTGCCAGCAGGCCCTCTAGCACAGATACGCAGTATTTT	CASRPSSTDTQYF	TRBV11-2	NA	NA	TRBJ2-3
TGTGCCAGCAGTTACCCGAGGACCTACGAGCAGTACTTC	CASSYPRTYEQYF	TRBV6-5	NA	NA	TRBJ2-7
TGTGCCAGCAGCTTGAAGGGACAGGCTACAACTAATGAAAAACTGTTTTTT	CASSLKGQATTNEKLFF	TRBV5-5	TRBD1	few	TRBJ1-4
TGCAGCGTTGTGGCAGGGTCGTGGGACACTGAAGCTTTCTTT	CSVVAGSWDTEAFF	TRBV29-1	NA	NA	TRBJ1-1
TGTGCCAGCAGTGGACAGACCGTGAACACTGAAGCTTTCTTT	CASSGQTVNTEAFF	TRBV2	NA	few	TRBJ1-1
TGTGCCAGCAGTGTTGGAGGGACATTCAGAAGCGCTGAAGCTTTCTTT	CASSVGGTFRSAEAFF	TRBV2	NA	NA	TRBJ1-1
TGTGCCAGCAGCCCATGGACAGGGGGCTTCGACGAGCAGTACTTC	CASSPWTGGFDEQYF	TRBV11-3	TRBD1	NA	TRBJ2-7
TGTGCCAGCACCTCTGGGGCAGTCCCGTACGAGCAGTACTTC	CASTSGAVPYEQYF	TRBV6-5	NA	few	TRBJ2-7
TGCGCCAGCAGCTTGGGTATATCGAACACTGAAGCTTTCTTT	CASSLGISNTEAFF	TRBV5-1	NA	NA	TRBJ1-1
TGTGCCAGCAGTTACTCACCTCTGGGACCCCTCCACTTT	CASSYSPLGPLHF	TRBV6-5	NA	few	TRBJ1-6
TGCAGCGCTGGGACCGCGGAAAGCAAGCAGTTCTTC	CSAGTAESKQFF	TRBV29-1	NA	NA	TRBJ2-1
TGTGCCAGCAGAAGACAGAGCACAGATACGCAGTATTTT	CASRRQSTDTQYF	TRBV6-1	NA	NA	TRBJ2-3